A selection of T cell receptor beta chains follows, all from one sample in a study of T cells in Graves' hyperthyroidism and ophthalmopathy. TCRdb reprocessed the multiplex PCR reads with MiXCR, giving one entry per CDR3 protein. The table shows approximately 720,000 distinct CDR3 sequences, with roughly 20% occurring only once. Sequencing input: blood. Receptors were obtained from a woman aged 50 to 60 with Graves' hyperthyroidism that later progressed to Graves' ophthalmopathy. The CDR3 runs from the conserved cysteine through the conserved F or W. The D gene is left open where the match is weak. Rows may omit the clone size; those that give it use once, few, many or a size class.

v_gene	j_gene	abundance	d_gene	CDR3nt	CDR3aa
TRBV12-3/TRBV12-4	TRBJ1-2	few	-	TGTGCCATCAGACCGACAACTCCACCTTATGGCTACACCTTC	CAIRPTTPPYGYTF
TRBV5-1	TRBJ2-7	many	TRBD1	TGCGCCAGCAGCTCGGGACAGCGCAGCTACGAGCAGTACTTC	CASSSGQRSYEQYF
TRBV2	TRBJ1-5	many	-	TGTGCCAGCGGGAGGGGCAGGGAGTCGTATGTGGATCAGCCCCAGCATTTT	CASGRGRESYVDQPQHF
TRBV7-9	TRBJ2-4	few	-	TGTGCCAGCAGCTTAGCGGAGAGGTCCAAAAACATTCAGTACTTC	CASSLAERSKNIQYF
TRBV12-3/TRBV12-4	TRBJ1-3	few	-	TGTGCCAGCAGACATGAGACGGGGGGAGTCTTTTTCACTGGAAACACCATATATTTT	CASRHETGGVFFTGNTIYF
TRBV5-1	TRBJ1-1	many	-	TGCGCCAGCAGCTTGGTGGCCCGAAACACTGAAGCTTTCTTT	CASSLVARNTEAFF
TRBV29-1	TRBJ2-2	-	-	TGCAGCGTTGAAGATCTACAGGTTAAGGGAACCGGGGAGCTGTTTTTT	CSVEDLQVKGTGELFF
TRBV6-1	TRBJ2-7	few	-	TGTGCCAGCGGAGGCCGGCTCTCCTACGAGCAGTACTTC	CASGGRLSYEQYF
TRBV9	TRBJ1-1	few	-	TGTGCCAGCACCCCAGACCCATACAGGGATGAGGATACTGAAGCTTTCTTT	CASTPDPYRDEDTEAFF
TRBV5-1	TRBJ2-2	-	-	TGCGCCAGCAGCTTGGAGACAGAGCTGTTTTTT	CASSLETELFF
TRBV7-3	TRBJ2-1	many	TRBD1	TGTGCCAGCAGCCTCGACAGGGTTGGGAATGAGCAGTTCTTC	CASSLDRVGNEQFF
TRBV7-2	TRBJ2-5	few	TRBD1	TGTGCCAGCACCCCTGTGACAGGGGAACTGGAGACCCAGTACTTC	CASTPVTGELETQYF
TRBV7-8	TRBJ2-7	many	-	TGTGCCAGCAGCCCCCAGGAGGCCTCCTACGAGCAGTACTTC	CASSPQEASYEQYF
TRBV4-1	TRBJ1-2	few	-	TGCGCCAGCAGCCAAGGGAGGGGGGGAGAGGGCTACACCTTC	CASSQGRGGEGYTF
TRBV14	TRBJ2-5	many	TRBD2	TGTGCCAGCAGCCAAGGACTAGCGGGCGGAGAGACCCAGTACTTC	CASSQGLAGGETQYF
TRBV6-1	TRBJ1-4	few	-	TGTGCCAGCAGTGAAGTACAGAAAAATGAAAAACTGTTTTTT	CASSEVQKNEKLFF
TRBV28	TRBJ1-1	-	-	TGTGCCAGCAGTCCCCCTGGGAGGGGCACTGAAGCTTTCTTT	CASSPPGRGTEAFF
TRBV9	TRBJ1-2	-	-	TGTGCCAGCAGCATTTCAATCGGCTATGGCTACACCTTC	CASSISIGYGYTF
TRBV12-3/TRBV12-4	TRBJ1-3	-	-	TGTGCCAGCCAATCTAGGGGAAACACCATATATTTT	CASQSRGNTIYF
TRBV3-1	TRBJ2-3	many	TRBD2	TGTGCCAGCAGCCAGGTAGCTAGCGGGGGGGGCACAGATACGCAGTATTTT	CASSQVASGGGTDTQYF
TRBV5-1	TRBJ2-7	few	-	TGCGCCAGCACTTGGGGGACGGCGTCCTACGAGCAGTACTTC	CASTWGTASYEQYF
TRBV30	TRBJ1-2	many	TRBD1	TGTGCCTGGGCCTGGACAGGGGGCGCGGGCTACACCTTC	CAWAWTGGAGYTF
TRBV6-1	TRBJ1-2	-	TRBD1	TGTGCCAGCAGTAATGACAGGGAGGTCGGCTACACCTTC	CASSNDREVGYTF
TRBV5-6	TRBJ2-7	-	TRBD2	TGTGCCAGCAGCTTGCGGCCGGGAGGTCCCTACGAGCAGTACTTC	CASSLRPGGPYEQYF
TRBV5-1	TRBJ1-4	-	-	TGCGCCAGCAGCTTGGATGGGCGAGCTGAAAAACTGTTTTTT	CASSLDGRAEKLFF
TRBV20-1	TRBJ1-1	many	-	TGCAGTGCTAGAGGGGGTATTGCGAGACCGAACACTGAAGCTTTCTTT	CSARGGIARPNTEAFF
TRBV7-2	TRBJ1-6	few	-	TGTGCCAGCAGCTTAGGTCCACATTATAATTCACCCCTCCACTTT	CASSLGPHYNSPLHF
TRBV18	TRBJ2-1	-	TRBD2	TGTGCCAGCTCAAGATTGGGGGGAGGGTCGTCGTCCGAGGACAATGAGCAGTTCTTC	CASSRLGGGSSSEDNEQFF
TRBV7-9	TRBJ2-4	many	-	TGTGCCAGCAGCTTAGACGGGCAGTGGGCCAAAAACATTCAGTACTTC	CASSLDGQWAKNIQYF
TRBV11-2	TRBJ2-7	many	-	TGTGCCAGCAGCACATGGGACTTGAGCGAGCAGTACTTC	CASSTWDLSEQYF
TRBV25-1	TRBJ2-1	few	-	TGTGCCAGCTCAAACAGGGTTGGTGAGCAGTTCTTC	CASSNRVGEQFF
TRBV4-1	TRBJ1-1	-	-	TGCGCCAGCAAGCCTGCCAGGGCCAACACTGAAGCTTTCTTT	CASKPARANTEAFF
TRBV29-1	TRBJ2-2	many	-	TGCAGCGTTGGAGTGAGCGGTGCCGGGGAGCTGTTTTTT	CSVGVSGAGELFF